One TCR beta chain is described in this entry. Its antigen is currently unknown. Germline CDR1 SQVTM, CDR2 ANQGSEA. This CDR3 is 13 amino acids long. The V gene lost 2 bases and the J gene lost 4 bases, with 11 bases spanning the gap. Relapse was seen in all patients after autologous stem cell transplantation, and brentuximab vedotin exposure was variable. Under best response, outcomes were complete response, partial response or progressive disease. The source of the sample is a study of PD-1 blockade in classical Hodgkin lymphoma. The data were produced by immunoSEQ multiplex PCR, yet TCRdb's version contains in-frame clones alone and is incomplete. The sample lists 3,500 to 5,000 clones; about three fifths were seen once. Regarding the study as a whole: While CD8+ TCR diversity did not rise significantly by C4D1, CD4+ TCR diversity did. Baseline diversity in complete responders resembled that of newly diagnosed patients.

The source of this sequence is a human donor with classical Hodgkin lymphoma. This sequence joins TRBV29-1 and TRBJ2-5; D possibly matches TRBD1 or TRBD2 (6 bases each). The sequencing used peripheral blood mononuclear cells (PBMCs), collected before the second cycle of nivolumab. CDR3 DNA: TGCAGCGTTGAACTAGGAGGGGGAGAGACCCAGTACTTC. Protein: CSVELGGGETQYF. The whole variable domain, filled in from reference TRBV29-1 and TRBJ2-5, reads SAVISQKPSRDICQRGTSLTIQCQVDSQVTMMFWYRQQPGQSLTLIATANQGSEATYESGFVIDKFPISRPNLTFSTLTVSNMSPEDSSIYLCSVELGGGETQYFGPGTRLLVL.